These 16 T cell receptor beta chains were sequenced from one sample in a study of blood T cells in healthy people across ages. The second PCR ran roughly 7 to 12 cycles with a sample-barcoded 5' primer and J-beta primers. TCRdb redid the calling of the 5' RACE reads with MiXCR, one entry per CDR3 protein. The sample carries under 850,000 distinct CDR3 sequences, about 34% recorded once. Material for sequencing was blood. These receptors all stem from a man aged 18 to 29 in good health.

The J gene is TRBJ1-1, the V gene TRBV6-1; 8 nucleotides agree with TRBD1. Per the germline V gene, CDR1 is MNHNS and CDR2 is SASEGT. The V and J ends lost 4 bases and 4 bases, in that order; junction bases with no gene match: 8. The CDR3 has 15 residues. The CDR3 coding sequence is TGTGCCAGCAGTGCTAGACAGGGGTTGGGCACTGAAGCTTTCTTT. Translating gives CASSARQGLGTEAFF.

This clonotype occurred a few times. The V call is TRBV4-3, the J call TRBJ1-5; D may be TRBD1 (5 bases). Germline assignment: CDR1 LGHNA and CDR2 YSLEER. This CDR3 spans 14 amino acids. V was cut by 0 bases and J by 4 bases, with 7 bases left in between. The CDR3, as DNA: TGCGCCAGCAGCCAAGACAGGGCGAATCAGCCCCAGCATTTT. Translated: CASSQDRANQPQHF.

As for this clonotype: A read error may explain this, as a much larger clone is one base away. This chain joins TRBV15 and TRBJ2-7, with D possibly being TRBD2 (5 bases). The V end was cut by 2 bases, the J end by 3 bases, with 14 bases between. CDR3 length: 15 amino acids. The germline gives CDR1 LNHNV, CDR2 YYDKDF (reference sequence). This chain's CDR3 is CATSRQPRLLYEQYF. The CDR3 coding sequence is TGTGCCACCAGCAGACAACCCAGACTACTCTACGAGCAGTACTTC.

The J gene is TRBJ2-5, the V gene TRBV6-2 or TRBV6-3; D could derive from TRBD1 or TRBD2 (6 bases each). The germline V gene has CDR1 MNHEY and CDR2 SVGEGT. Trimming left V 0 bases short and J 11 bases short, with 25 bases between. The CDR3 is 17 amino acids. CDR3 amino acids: CASSYSKGGINEDEQYF. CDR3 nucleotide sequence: TGTGCCAGCAGTTACTCGAAAGGGGGGATAAATGAGGATGAGCAGTACTTC.

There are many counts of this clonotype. The CDR3 reads CSARTGISYEQYF. In nucleotides, the CDR3 is TGCAGTGCTAGAACCGGCATTTCCTACGAGCAGTACTTC. V and J are TRBV20-1 and TRBJ2-7; D is uncertain. V dropped 2 bases and J dropped 1 base, with 9 bases sitting between them. Germline values: CDR1 DFQATT, CDR2 SNEGSKA (reference sequence). This CDR3 is built from 13 residues.

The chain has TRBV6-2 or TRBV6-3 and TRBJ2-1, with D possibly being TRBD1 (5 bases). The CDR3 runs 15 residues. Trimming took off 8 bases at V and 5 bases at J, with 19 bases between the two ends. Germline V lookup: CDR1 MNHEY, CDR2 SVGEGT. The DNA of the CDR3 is TGTGCCAGCCATGGACACACGGATTACCACAATGAGCAGTTCTTC. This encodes CASHGHTDYHNEQFF.

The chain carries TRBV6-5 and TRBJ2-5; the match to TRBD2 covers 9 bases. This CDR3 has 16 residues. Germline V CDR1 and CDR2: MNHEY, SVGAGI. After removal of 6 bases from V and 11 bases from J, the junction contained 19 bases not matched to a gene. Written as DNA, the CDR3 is TGTGCCAGCAGCTCTTTTGCAGCGGGGGGTCCCAATGAGCAGTACTTC. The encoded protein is CASSSFAAGGPNEQYF.

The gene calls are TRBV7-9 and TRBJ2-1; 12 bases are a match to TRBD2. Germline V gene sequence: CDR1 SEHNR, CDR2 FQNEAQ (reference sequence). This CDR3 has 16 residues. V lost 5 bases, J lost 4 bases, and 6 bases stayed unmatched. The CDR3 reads CASSRRTSGVYNEQFF. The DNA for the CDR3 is TGTGCCAGCAGCCGGAGGACTAGCGGGGTTTACAATGAGCAGTTCTTC.

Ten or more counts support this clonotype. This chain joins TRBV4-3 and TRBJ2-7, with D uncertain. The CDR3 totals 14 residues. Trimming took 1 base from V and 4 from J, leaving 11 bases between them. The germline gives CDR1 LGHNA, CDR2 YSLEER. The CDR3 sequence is CASSQGTQLYEQYF. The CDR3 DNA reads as TGCGCCAGCAGCCAAGGTACACAACTTTACGAGCAGTACTTC.

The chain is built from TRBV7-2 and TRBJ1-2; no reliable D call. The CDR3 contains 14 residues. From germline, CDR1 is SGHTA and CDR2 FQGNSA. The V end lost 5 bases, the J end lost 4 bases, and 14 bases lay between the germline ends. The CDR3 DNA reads TGTGCCAGCAGCCGGGCCGGTCGGGGCTATGGCTACACCTTC. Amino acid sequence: CASSRAGRGYGYTF.

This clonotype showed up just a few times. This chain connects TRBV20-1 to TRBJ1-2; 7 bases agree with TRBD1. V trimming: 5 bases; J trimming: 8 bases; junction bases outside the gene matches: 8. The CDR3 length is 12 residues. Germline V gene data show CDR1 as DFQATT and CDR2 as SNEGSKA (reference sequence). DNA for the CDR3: TGCAGTGCTCCAACAGGGGTGGGCGGCTACACCTTC. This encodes CSAPTGVGGYTF.

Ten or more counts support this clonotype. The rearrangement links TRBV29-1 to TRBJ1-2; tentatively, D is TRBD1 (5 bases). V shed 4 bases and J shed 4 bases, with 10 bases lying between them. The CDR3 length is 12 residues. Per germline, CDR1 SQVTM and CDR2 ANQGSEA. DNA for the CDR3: TGCAGCGTTGGTCAGGGTAGCTATGGCTACACCTTC. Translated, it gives CSVGQGSYGYTF.

DNA of the CDR3: TGCAGTGCTAGAGGTGGGCAGCCGCAAGAGACCCAGTACTTC. It codes for CSARGGQPQETQYF. V is TRBV20-1 and J is TRBJ2-5, with unresolved D. This CDR3 spans 14 amino acids. V was cut by 1 base and J by 2 bases, with 11 bases left in between. Per the germline V gene, CDR1 is DFQATT and CDR2 is SNEGSKA (reference sequence).

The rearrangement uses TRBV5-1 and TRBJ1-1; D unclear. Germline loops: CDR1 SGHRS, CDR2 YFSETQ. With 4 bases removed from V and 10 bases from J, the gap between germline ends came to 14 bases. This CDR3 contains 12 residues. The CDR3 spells CASSHDKPGAFF. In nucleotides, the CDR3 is TGCGCCAGCAGCCACGACAAGCCGGGAGCTTTCTTT. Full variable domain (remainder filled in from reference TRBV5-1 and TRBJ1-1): KAGVTQTPRYLIKTRGQQVTLSCSPISGHRSVSWYQQTPGQGLQFLFEYFSETQRNKGNFPGRFSGRQFSNSRSEMNVSTLELGDSALYLCASSHDKPGAFFGQGTRLTVV.

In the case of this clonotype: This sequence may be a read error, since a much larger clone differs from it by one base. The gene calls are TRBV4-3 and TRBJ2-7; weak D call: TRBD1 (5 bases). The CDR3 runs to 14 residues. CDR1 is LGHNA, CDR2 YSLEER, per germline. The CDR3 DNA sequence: TGCGCCAGCAGCCAAGATTTCAGGGTCGGCGAGCGGTACTTC. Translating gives CASSQDFRVGERYF.

CDR3 in DNA: TGTGCCAGCAGTTTAGACACCTTTGAGCAGTTCTTC. Its translation: CASSLDTFEQFF. The chain couples TRBV12-3 or TRBV12-4 to TRBJ2-1; D ambiguous. The CDR3 extends over 12 amino acids. V was trimmed by 1 base and J by 9 bases, leaving 7 bases between them.